This T cell receptor beta chain was retrieved from a study of T-cell memory formation after mild COVID-19 (dated by TCRdb to the early 2020s). The study in broad terms: TCR sequence clusters from the two donors were found to be largely donor specific. Longitudinal TCRalpha and TCRbeta repertoire sequencing tracked T-cell clones expanding and contracting after mild COVID-19 in a couple of donors. The cohort was made up of two young adult volunteers, one female and one male, who were previously healthy.

Sequencing used an Illumina NovaSeq 6000. TCRalpha and TCRbeta cDNA libraries were built by 5'RACE with constant-segment primers, adding sample barcodes and unique molecular identifiers. Trizol reagent was used to extract RNA from every sample. Libraries were amplified in two PCR steps, with a second sample barcode and Illumina TruSeq adapters added in the second step. Sequencing of the libraries was done on an Illumina NovaSeq, producing 2 x 150 bp paired-end reads. The source study handled its data this way. The reads were demultiplexed and collapsed into UMI-guided consensus sequences using migec v1.2.7. Using mixcr v2.1.11, UMI consensuses were aligned to TRA and TRB V and J templates and then assembled into clonotypes. A clonotype was counted as expanded or contracted only when both edgeR and NoisET called the clonotype significant, with the noise models trained on biological replicates. For edgeR calls, a false discovery rate-adjusted p below 0.01 and a log2 fold-change threshold of 1 were applied. PCA with hierarchical clustering of max-normalized trajectories of the 1000 most abundant clonotypes was used as exploratory dynamics analysis. Each responding clone was given a CD4 or CD8 phenotype based on the CD4+ and CD8+ repertoires, which had been sequenced separately. The public reads were run again by TCRdb, first through fastp at Q25 and then through MiXCR, and only productive beta chains were kept. Entries that share a CDR3 protein sequence are merged under the most common genes and DNA. Here the V and J calls rest on TCRdb's processing, not on the authors' analysis. The sample profile shows 300,000 to 400,000 distinct CDR3 sequences; around a sixth of them were found once. The top ten hold approximately 20% of the sample.

This clonotype appeared many times. The antigen it recognizes is unknown. Per-nucleotide qualities are absent, and no much larger clonotype sits a single base away. Taken from the germline V gene, the CDR1 and CDR2 loops are SGHTA and FQGNSA. From its cysteine to its phenylalanine, the CDR3 spans 15 amino acids. Of all the DNA, just the CDR3 is kept, 45 bases in frame from base 1. V and J lose 1 base and 0 bases, and a span of 7 bases separates them. Ficoll-Paque density gradient centrifugation was the method used to isolate PBMCs. The paper as a whole reports these results and caveats: Contracting CD4+ clones turned up mainly in the CM and EM memory subsets, whereas EMRA was where CD8+ clones were enriched. From day 15 to 85, contracting clones showed balanced CD4/CD8 phenotypes, whereas a second wave of clones that expanded from day 15 to 37 leaned towards CD4+. Some responding clones were detected in pre-infection memory, suggesting pre-existing cross-reactive memory T cells joined the SARS-CoV-2 response. The study covered only a couple of mild cases, and larger cohorts including severe cases with pre-infection samples were considered necessary. SARS-CoV-2 specificity was not confirmed for the second-wave clones peaking on day 37.

The sequence was collected from a man younger than 35 who had mild COVID-19 (a few samples of this study predate the infection). The sample titles of this study are shuffled in the database, so cell type and time point are left out; the donor was told from shared clones. The source material was PBMCs or a T cell subset sorted from them (not recorded which). In this chain, TRBV7-2 is recombined with TRBJ1-5, with the D gene not confidently named. The nucleotides are TGTGCCAGCAGCTTAGTCCCAAATAGCAATCAGCCCCAGCATTTT. This codes for CASSLVPNSNQPQHF.